The 14 T cell receptor beta chains presented below share a single source sample, sequenced in a study of spatial heterogeneity in lung cancer. Study-wide results and limits: Tumor mutation counts were tracked by expanded intratumoral alpha and beta TCR counts.

MiXCR, applied by TCRdb to the 5' RACE reads, yields one record per CDR3 protein. Here the sample spans about 3,500 distinct CDR3 sequences, around 6% being singletons. The time point denotes: sample taken at primary tumor resection. These receptors' antigens are unknown. The sequencing here drew on lung tumor tissue, taken at surgery. The origin of the receptors is a female donor with early-stage non-small cell lung cancer.

By sample fraction, this clonotype is medium-sized. V and J are TRBV28 and TRBJ2-3; D gene unclear. Trimming stripped 4 bases from V and 0 bases from J, with 26 bases between. Germline loops: CDR1 MDHEN, CDR2 SYDVKM. The CDR3 covers 20 residues. The CDR3 loop reads CASSSYWSRGESTSTDTQYF. CDR3 DNA sequence: TGTGCCAGCAGTTCGTATTGGAGTCGTGGGGAATCAACTAGCACAGATACGCAGTATTTT.

CDR3: CSAPDTRTGELFF. The CDR3 DNA reads TGCAGTGCTCCCGATACCCGCACCGGGGAGCTGTTTTTT. J is TRBJ2-2 and V is TRBV20-1; D remains ambiguous. The CDR3 sequence is 13 residues long. V was shortened by 5 bases and J by 4 bases, with 11 bases between the two germline ends. Germline V gives CDR1 DFQATT, CDR2 SNEGSKA (reference sequence).

By sample fraction, this clonotype is medium-sized. The chain joins TRBV28 to TRBJ2-5; D perhaps matches TRBD1 (6 bases). The V end lost 1 base, the J end lost 7 bases, and 16 bases lay between the germline ends. Germline V lookup: CDR1 MDHEN, CDR2 SYDVKM. The CDR3 loop spans 15 amino acids. CDR3 coding DNA: TGTGCCAGCAGTTTATCTCGTAGGGGGTTAGCGACCCAGTACTTC. Its translation is CASSLSRRGLATQYF.

This clonotype was found many times. This chain connects TRBV24-1 to TRBJ2-1, with D possibly TRBD2 on 5 matching bases. There are 15 residues in the CDR3. Per germline, CDR1 KGHDR and CDR2 SFDVKD. Trimming removed 2 bases at V and 0 bases at J, with 7 bases between. CDR3 DNA sequence: TGTGCCACCAGTGATTCTAGCAGCTCCTACAATGAGCAGTTCTTC. It specifies CATSDSSSSYNEQFF.

By share, this clonotype counts as medium-sized (0.01 to 0.1%). V and J are TRBV6-1 and TRBJ2-7, with 8 positions matching TRBD1. V gave up 1 base and J gave up 2 bases; unmatched junction bases: 19. This CDR3 spans 20 amino acids. CDR1 and CDR2 from the germline V gene are MNHNS and SASEGT. The CDR3 DNA is TGTGCCAGCAGTGAAGTTAGGGACAGGATAACTATTCGCAGCCCCTACGAGCAGTACGTC. It yields the protein CASSEVRDRITIRSPYEQYV.

Judged by abundance, this clonotype is medium-sized. This sequence joins TRBV5-4 and TRBJ1-2, with D hard to call. Trimming took 2 bases from V and 2 from J, leaving 4 bases between them. Germline lookup yields CDR1 SGHNT and CDR2 YYREEE (reference sequence). The CDR3 is 12 residues long. In nucleotides, the CDR3 is TGTGCCAGCAGCTTTTCGAACTATGGCTACACCTTC. It specifies CASSFSNYGYTF.

This clonotype was counted a single time. The chain uses TRBV19 and TRBJ2-3; TRBD1 is a possible D gene (5 bases). Germline V gene lookup returns CDR1 LNHDA and CDR2 SQIVND (reference sequence). The CDR3 loop spans 19 amino acids. V was shortened by 7 bases and J by 0 bases, with 26 bases between the two germline ends. The CDR3 spells CASTGRRQTTARSTDTQYF. CDR3 DNA sequence: TGTGCCAGTACCGGTAGGAGACAGACGACAGCCCGGAGCACAGATACGCAGTATTTT.

By sample fraction, this clonotype is medium-sized (0.01 to 0.1%). The CDR3 reads CAISEPYGQGGYNEQFF. In nucleotides, the CDR3 is TGTGCCATCAGTGAACCCTATGGACAGGGAGGTTACAATGAGCAGTTCTTC. The gene calls are TRBV10-3 and TRBJ2-1, with 8 bases aligning to TRBD1. Per germline, CDR1 ENHRY and CDR2 SYGVKD. J lost 4 bases, V lost 3 bases, and 11 bases had no gene match. The CDR3 is 17 amino acids.

By proportion, this clonotype is medium-sized (0.01 to 0.1%). The rearrangement uses TRBV5-4 and TRBJ1-1; D remains unclear. CDR3 size: 13 residues. Germline V gene data show CDR1 as SGHNT and CDR2 as YYREEE (reference sequence). The V end was cut by 1 base, the J end by 2 bases, with 6 bases between. CDR3: CASSLLLNTEAFF. In DNA, the CDR3 is TGTGCCAGCAGCTTGTTACTTAACACTGAAGCTTTCTTT.

By sample share, this clonotype is medium-sized. The chain employs TRBV5-5 and TRBJ1-4, with D unresolved. Trimming left V 0 bases short and J 5 bases short, with 5 bases between. The CDR3 is 13 residues long. Germline lookup yields CDR1 SGHKS and CDR2 YYEKEE (reference sequence). CDR3 nucleotides: TGTGCCAGCAGCTTGGACGTAAATGAAAAACTGTTTTTT. Amino acids: CASSLDVNEKLFF.

By share of the sample, this clonotype is medium-sized (0.01 to 0.1%). The rearrangement joins TRBV18 to TRBJ1-1; 9 bases are shared with TRBD1. The V gene's germline CDR1 is KGHSH and CDR2 LQKENI. The J segment lost 11 bases and the V segment lost 2 bases, leaving 9 bases of the junction unmatched. The CDR3 length is 14 residues. The CDR3 protein is CASSPSSGTGQAFF. The CDR3 DNA reads as TGTGCCAGCTCACCATCGTCCGGGACAGGGCAGGCTTTCTTT.

This clonotype was detected many times. J is TRBJ2-1 and V is TRBV11-3; D might be TRBD2 (5 bases). Trimming took 5 bases from V and 1 from J, leaving 15 bases between them. Germline V gene data show CDR1 as SGHNT and CDR2 as YENEEA. This CDR3 is 16 amino acids long. The CDR3 bases are TGTGCCAGCAGCGCCCGGTTGGGCGGGTCCTACAATGAGCAGTTCTTC. Translated: CASSARLGGSYNEQFF.

This clonotype has ten or more counts. The chain couples TRBV28 to TRBJ2-6; possibly TRBD1 for D (5 bases). Looked up from germline, CDR1 is MDHEN and CDR2 is SYDVKM. This CDR3 contains 18 residues. Trimming cost V 2 bases and J 0 bases, with 14 bases left between them. The CDR3 region has the DNA TGTGCCAGCAGTTTAGGTAACAGGTGGAGCTCTGGGGCCAACGTCCTGACTTTC. It yields the protein CASSLGNRWSSGANVLTF.

This clonotype is judged medium-sized. The chain carries TRBV30 and TRBJ2-1; 7 bases are a match to TRBD2. Germline CDR1 GTSNPN, CDR2 SVGIG (reference sequence). CDR3 size: 14 residues. The V and J ends lost 4 bases and 5 bases, in that order; junction bases with no gene match: 8. For the CDR3, the DNA is TGTGCCTGGACTCGGACTAGTTCCCACAATGAGCAGTTCTTC. Residues: CAWTRTSSHNEQFF.